The 10 T cell receptor beta chains presented below share a single source sample, sequenced in a study of neurological immune-mediated disorders. Time point in this sample: longitudinal time-point 3. TCRdb reprocessed the 5' RACE reads via MiXCR and lists one record per CDR3 protein. Of more than 95,000 distinct CDR3 sequences listed, 10% to 13% are singletons. Sequenced sample: PBMCs. The receptors shown here come from a female donor with HTLV-1-associated myelopathy (HAM/TSP).

This clonotype was detected many times. The V and J genes are TRBV29-1 and TRBJ1-4, with D maybe TRBD1 (6 bases). From germline, CDR1 is SQVTM and CDR2 ANQGSEA. This CDR3 spans 16 amino acids. V was shortened by 2 bases and J by 2 bases, with 15 bases between the two germline ends. CDR3 nucleotide sequence: TGCAGCGTTGAACTGCCAGGGGAACAGACTAATGAAAAACTGTTTTTT. Amino acid sequence: CSVELPGEQTNEKLFF.

This clonotype was seen at least ten times. This chain connects TRBV27 to TRBJ1-1, with TRBD1 matching over 9 bases. CDR1 MNHEY and CDR2 SMNVEV come from the germline V gene (reference sequence). Trimming removed 2 bases from V and 4 bases from J; junction bases left unmatched: 5. The CDR3 consists of 15 residues. CDR3 nucleotides: TGTGCCAGCAGTTTAAACAGGGGGCTAATCACTGAAGCTTTCTTT. Translated, it gives CASSLNRGLITEAFF.

This clonotype came up many times. The genes are TRBV20-1 and TRBJ2-3; D may match TRBD1 or TRBD2 (5 bases each). CDR1 and CDR2 (germline): DFQATT, SNEGSKA (reference sequence). The CDR3 has 14 residues. V lost 2 bases to trimming and J lost 5 bases, with 14 bases between them. The CDR3 loop is CSARSGAARDTQYF. The CDR3 DNA is TGCAGTGCTAGATCCGGGGCAGCTAGAGATACGCAGTATTTT.

In this sample, this clonotype turned up a few times. A much bigger clone sits one base away, suggesting this may be a read error. The chain links TRBV20-1 to TRBJ2-5; D perhaps matches TRBD2 (5 bases). V lost 5 bases to trimming and J lost 2 bases, with 9 bases between them. Germline CDR1 and CDR2: DFQATT and SNEGSKA (reference sequence). The CDR3 spans 12 residues. As DNA, the CDR3 is TGCAGTGCTCACGGGGAACAAGAGACCCAGTACTTC. Translated: CSAHGEQETQYF.

This clonotype showed up many times. The J gene is TRBJ2-7, the V gene TRBV20-1, with 8 bases matching TRBD1. There are 14 residues in the CDR3. Germline loops: CDR1 DFQATT, CDR2 SNEGSKA (reference sequence). V was clipped by 3 bases and J by 3 bases; unmatched bases: 7. CDR3 nucleotide sequence: TGCAGTGCTAGGGACAGGGTTATCGGCTACGAGCAGTACTTC. It codes for CSARDRVIGYEQYF.

This clonotype has at least ten counts. This chain connects TRBV20-1 to TRBJ2-1; no clear D. Trimming shortened V by 1 base and J by 5 bases, and 6 bases separated the two germline ends. From germline, CDR1 is DFQATT and CDR2 SNEGSKA (reference sequence). CDR3 length equals 12 residues. The CDR3 is CSARAAHNEQFF. The CDR3 region has the DNA TGCAGTGCTAGAGCGGCTCACAATGAGCAGTTCTTC.

This clonotype was seen a handful of times. The V and J genes are TRBV12-3 or TRBV12-4 and TRBJ2-3; no definite D call. V was clipped by 1 base and J by 0 bases, with 14 bases between them. The CDR3 loop spans 17 amino acids. The CDR3 sequence is CASSLVRSGFSTDTQYF. CDR3 nucleotide sequence: TGTGCCAGCAGTTTAGTTAGGAGTGGGTTTAGCACAGATACGCAGTATTTT.

This clonotype showed up many times. CDR3 loop: CSASSPGASGGGAKNIQYF. CDR3 in DNA: TGCAGTGCTAGTTCCCCCGGAGCTAGCGGGGGGGGGGCCAAAAACATTCAGTACTTC. V usage is TRBV20-1 and J usage is TRBJ2-4, with TRBD2 matching 12 bases. Germline V gene data show CDR1 as DFQATT and CDR2 as SNEGSKA (reference sequence). With V trimmed by 3 bases and J by 1 base, 13 bases remained unmatched. This CDR3 comprises 19 residues.

CDR3 DNA sequence: TGTGCCAGCAGTGAAAATGGGGTGAATCAGCCCCAGCATTTT. Its translation is CASSENGVNQPQHF. This sequence joins TRBV6-1 and TRBJ1-5; D ambiguous. V lost 2 bases, J lost 4 bases, and 9 bases lay in between. The CDR3 is made up of 14 amino acids. Germline V lookup: CDR1 MNHNS, CDR2 SASEGT.

The chain has TRBV20-1 and TRBJ2-7, with a tentative D call TRBD1 (7 bases). CDR1 is DFQATT, CDR2 SNEGSKA, per germline (reference sequence). The V gene lost 5 bases and the J gene lost 5 bases, with 22 bases spanning the gap. The CDR3 consists of 15 residues. The CDR3 nucleotides are TGCAGTGCTGGCAGGGGGGCAGGGTTGAGGGACGAGCAGTACTTC. It is translated as CSAGRGAGLRDEQYF.